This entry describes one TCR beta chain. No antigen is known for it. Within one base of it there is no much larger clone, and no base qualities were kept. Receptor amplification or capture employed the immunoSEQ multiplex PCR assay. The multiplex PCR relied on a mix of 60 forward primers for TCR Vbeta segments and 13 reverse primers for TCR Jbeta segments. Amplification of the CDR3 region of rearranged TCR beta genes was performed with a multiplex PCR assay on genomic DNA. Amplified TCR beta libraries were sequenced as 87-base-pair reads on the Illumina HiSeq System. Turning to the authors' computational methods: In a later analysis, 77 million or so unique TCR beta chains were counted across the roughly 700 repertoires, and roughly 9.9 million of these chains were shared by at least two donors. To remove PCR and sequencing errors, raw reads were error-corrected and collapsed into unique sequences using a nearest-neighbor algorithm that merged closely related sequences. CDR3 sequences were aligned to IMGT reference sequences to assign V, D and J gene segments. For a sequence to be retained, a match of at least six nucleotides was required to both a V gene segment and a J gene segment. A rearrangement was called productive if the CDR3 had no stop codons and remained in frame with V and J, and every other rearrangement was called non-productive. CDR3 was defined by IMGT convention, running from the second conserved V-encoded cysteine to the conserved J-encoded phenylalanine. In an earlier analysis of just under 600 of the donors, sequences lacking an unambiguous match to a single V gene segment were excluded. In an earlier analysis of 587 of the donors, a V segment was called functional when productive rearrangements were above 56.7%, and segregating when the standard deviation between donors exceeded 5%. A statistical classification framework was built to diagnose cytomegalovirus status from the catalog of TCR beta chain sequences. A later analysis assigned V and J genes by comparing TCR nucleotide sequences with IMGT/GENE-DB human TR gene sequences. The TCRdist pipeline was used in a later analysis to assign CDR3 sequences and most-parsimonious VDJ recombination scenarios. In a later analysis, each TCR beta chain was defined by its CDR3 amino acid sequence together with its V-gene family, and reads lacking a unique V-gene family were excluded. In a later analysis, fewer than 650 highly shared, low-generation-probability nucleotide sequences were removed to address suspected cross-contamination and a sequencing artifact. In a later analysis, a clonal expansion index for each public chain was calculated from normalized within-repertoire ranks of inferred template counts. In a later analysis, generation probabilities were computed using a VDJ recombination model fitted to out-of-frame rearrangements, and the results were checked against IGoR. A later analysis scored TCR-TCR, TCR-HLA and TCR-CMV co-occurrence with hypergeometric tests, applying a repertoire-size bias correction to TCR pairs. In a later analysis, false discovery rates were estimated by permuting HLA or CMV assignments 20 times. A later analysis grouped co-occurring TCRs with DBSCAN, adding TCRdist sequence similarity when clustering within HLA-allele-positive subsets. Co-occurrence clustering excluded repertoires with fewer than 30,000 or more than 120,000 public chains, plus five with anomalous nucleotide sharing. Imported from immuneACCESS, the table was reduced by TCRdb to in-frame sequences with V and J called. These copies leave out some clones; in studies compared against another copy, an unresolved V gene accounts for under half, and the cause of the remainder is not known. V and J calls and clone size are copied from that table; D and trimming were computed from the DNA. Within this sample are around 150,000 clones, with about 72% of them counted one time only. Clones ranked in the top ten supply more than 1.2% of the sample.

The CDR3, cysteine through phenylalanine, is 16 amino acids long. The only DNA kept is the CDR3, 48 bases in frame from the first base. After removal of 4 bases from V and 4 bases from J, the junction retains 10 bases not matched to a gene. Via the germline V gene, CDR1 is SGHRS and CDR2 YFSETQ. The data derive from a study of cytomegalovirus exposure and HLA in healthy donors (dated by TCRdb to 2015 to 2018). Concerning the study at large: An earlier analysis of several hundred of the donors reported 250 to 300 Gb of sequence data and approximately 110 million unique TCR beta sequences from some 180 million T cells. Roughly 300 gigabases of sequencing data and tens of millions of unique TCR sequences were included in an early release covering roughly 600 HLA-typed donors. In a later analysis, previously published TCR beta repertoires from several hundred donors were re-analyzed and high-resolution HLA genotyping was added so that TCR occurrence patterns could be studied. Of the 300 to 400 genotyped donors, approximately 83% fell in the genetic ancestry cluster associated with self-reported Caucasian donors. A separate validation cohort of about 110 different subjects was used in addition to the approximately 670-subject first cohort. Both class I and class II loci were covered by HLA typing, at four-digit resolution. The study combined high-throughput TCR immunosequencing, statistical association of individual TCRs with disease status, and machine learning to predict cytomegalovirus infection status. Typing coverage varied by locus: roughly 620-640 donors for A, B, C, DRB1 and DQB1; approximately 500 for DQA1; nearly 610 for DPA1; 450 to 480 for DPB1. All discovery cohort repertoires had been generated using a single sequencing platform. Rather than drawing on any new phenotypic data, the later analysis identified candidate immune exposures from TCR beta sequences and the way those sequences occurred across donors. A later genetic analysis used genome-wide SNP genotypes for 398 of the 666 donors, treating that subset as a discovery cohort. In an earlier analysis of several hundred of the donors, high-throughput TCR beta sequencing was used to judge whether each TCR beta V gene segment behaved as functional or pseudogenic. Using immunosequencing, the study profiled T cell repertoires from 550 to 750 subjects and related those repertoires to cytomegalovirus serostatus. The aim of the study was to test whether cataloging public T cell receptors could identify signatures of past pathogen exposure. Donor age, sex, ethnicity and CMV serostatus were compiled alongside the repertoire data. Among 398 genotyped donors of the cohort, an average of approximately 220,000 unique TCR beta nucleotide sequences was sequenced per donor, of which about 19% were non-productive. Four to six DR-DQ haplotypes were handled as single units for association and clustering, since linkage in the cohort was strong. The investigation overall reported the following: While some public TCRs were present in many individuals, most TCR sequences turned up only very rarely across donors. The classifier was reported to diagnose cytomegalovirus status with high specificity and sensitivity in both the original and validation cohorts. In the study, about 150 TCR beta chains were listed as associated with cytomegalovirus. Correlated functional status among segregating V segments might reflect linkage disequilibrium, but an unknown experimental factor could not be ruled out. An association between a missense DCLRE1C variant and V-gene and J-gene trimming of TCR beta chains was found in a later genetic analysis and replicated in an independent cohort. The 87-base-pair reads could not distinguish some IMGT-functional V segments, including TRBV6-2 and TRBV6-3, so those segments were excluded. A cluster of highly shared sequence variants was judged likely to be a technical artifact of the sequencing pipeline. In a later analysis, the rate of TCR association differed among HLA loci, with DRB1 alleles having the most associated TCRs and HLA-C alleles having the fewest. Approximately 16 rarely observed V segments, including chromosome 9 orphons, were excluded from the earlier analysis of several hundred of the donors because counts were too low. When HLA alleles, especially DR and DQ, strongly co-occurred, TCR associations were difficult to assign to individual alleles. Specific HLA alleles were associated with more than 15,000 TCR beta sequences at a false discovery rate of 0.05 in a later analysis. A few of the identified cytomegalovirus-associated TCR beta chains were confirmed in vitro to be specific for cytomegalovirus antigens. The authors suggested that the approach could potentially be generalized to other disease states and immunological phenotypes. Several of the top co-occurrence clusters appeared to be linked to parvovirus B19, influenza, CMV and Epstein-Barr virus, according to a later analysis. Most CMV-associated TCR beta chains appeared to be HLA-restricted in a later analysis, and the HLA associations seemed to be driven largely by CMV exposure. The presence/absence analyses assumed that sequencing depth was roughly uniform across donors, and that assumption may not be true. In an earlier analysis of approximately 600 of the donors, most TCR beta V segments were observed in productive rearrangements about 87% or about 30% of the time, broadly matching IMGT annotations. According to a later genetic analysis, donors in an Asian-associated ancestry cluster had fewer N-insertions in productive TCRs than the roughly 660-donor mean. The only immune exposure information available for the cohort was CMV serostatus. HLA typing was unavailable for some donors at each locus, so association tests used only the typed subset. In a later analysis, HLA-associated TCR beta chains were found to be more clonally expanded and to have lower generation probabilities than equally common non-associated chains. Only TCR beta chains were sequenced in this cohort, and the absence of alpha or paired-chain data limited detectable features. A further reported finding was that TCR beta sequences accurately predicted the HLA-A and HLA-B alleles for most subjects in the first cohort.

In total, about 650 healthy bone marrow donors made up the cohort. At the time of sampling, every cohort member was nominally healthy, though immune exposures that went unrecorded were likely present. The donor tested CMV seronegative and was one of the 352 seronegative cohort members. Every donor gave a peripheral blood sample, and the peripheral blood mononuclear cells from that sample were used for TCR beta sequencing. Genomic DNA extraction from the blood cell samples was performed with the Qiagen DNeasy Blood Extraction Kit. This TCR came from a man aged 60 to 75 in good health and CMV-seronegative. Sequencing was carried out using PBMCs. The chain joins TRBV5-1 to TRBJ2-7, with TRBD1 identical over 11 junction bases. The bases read TGCGCCAGCAGCCCAAATCCGGGACAGGGGGTTTACGAGCAGTACTTC. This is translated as CASSPNPGQGVYEQYF.